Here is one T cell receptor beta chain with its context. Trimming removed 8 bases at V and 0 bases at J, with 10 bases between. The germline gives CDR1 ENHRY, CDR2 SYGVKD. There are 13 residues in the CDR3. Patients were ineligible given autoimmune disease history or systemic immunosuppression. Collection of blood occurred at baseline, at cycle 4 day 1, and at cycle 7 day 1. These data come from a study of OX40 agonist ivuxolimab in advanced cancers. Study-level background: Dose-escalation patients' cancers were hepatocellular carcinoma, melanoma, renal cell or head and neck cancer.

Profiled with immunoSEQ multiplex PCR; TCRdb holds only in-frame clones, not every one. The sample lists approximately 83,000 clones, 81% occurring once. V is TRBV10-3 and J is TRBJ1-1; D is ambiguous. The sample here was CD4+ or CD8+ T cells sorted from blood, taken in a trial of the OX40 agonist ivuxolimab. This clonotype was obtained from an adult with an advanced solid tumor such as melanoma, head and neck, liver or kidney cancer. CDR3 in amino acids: CAILGSVNTEAFF. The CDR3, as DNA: TGTGCCATCCTCGGCTCCGTGAACACTGAAGCTTTCTTT.